The T cell receptor beta chain under discussion was sequenced for a study of PD-1 blockade in classical Hodgkin lymphoma. Study-level background: The nivolumab dose that patients received was 3 mg/kg, given intravenously every 2 weeks.

Generated by immunoSEQ multiplex PCR, the TCRdb table keeps only in-frame clones and is missing some. Found here are 35,000 to 40,000 clones, 88% of them singletons; the top ten hold around 7.7%. Whole-study findings and limits: Relapsed/refractory patients reportedly had lower baseline diversity than newly diagnosed patients. Complete responders entered with baseline diversity on par with newly diagnosed patients, the results showed.

The CDR3 has 13 residues. V gave up 2 bases and J gave up 0 bases, with 2 bases separating them. The germline CDR1 and CDR2 sequences are SGHTA and FQGNSA. Every patient experienced relapse after autologous stem cell transplantation, and brentuximab vedotin exposure varied. A word on this clone: Its antigen is not known.

The sequence was obtained from a human donor with classical Hodgkin lymphoma. This chain connects TRBV7-2 to TRBJ1-5; D unresolved. This sample comprised peripheral blood mononuclear cells (PBMCs), obtained before the second cycle of nivolumab. The CDR3 sequence is CASSLNSNQPQHF. CDR3 nucleotides: TGTGCCAGCAGCTTAAATAGCAATCAGCCCCAGCATTTT.